This T cell receptor (beta chain) was sequenced for a study of shared T cell receptors in the human thymus. Trimming removed 4 bases at V and 1 base at J, with 8 bases between. The CDR3 consists of 13 residues. Per germline, CDR1 GTSNPN and CDR2 SVGIG (reference sequence). Profiling relied on immunoSEQ multiplex PCR, and the TCRdb table lists in-frame clones only, not all of them. The sample shows some 660,000 clones, around 87% of them seen only once. This sample was also put to use in a study of human thymus T cells. Per that study: Infants, healthy and Finnish, who were having corrective surgery for congenital heart defects served as donors.

The V and J genes are TRBV30 and TRBJ1-5; no reliable D call. Sequencing was performed on thymocytes. The clonotype was recovered from a boy younger than two with a congenital heart defect. The chain's CDR3 is CAWNSQSNQPQHF. CDR3 coding DNA: TGTGCCTGGAATTCACAGAGCAATCAGCCCCAGCATTTT.